These 24 T cell receptor beta chains share one sample of origin, sequenced in a study of cytomegalovirus exposure and HLA in healthy donors. Assay: immunoSEQ multiplex PCR; the TCRdb copy retains only in-frame clones and omits some. Counted here are about 350,000 clones, about nine tenths occurring once; the ten biggest clones make up over 1%. The sample consisted of PBMCs. Source of these receptors: a woman aged 25 to 45 in good health and CMV-seropositive.

The rearrangement uses TRBV27 and TRBJ2-5; a possible D gene is TRBD2 (6 bases). Germline V gene lookup returns CDR1 MNHEY and CDR2 SMNVEV (reference sequence). The CDR3 is 15 residues long. Trimming pared 6 bases from V and 2 bases from J, leaving 16 bases between. As DNA, the CDR3 is TGTGCCAGCAGCCGCCGGCGGGAAGGGCAAGAGACCCAGTACTTC. It specifies CASSRRREGQETQYF.

The V gene is TRBV19, the J gene TRBJ2-3; perhaps TRBD2 as D (5 bases). The CDR3 extends over 14 amino acids. Germline CDR1 LNHDA, CDR2 SQIVND (reference sequence). Trimming took 7 bases from V and 0 from J, leaving 11 bases between them. This CDR3 is CASTAGPSTDTQYF. The CDR3 DNA reads TGTGCCAGTACTGCGGGCCCTAGCACAGATACGCAGTATTTT.

The chain combines TRBV27 with TRBJ1-6; 7 bases are shared with TRBD1. The V gene end was trimmed by 2 bases and the J gene end by 4 bases; junction bases not matched to a gene: 2. Per the germline V gene, CDR1 is MNHEY and CDR2 is SMNVEV (reference sequence). This CDR3 has 15 amino acids. The DNA for the CDR3 is TGTGCCAGCAGTTTAGTGGGACAGTATAATTCACCCCTCCACTTT. It specifies CASSLVGQYNSPLHF.

This clone was counted once. The chain employs TRBV18 and TRBJ1-4; D ambiguous. The CDR3 is 16 residues long. Trimming shortened V by 0 bases and J by 4 bases, and 12 bases separated the two germline ends. From germline, CDR1 is KGHSH and CDR2 LQKENI. Here the CDR3 reads CASSPPTGSYNEKLFF. CDR3 DNA sequence: TGTGCCAGCTCACCACCGACCGGCTCTTATAATGAAAAACTGTTTTTT. Together with reference TRBV18 and TRBJ1-4, the CDR3 gives the full variable domain: NAGVMQNPRHLVRRRGQEARLRCSPMKGHSHVYWYRQLPEEGLKFMVYLQKENIIDESGMPKERFSAEFPKEGPSILRIQQVVRGDSAAYFCASSPPTGSYNEKLFFGSGTQLSVL.

This sequence joins TRBV6-5 and TRBJ1-2, with D possibly being TRBD1 (6 bases). The V end lost 2 bases, the J end lost 8 bases, and 12 bases lay between the germline ends. CDR1 and CDR2 (germline): MNHEY, SVGAGI. The CDR3 extends over 13 amino acids. CDR3 coding DNA: TGTGCCAGCAGTTACGGGGCAGGGGTCGGCTACACCTTC. Protein sequence: CASSYGAGVGYTF.

V and J are TRBV20-1 and TRBJ2-1; possible D gene TRBD2, 5 bases. V lost 3 bases and J lost 15, with 15 bases in between. The CDR3 is made up of 11 amino acids. From germline, CDR1 is DFQATT and CDR2 SNEGSKA (reference sequence). CDR3 sequence (DNA): TGCAGTGCTAGCCCCTCCCGGGGTCGGTTCTTC. Amino acid sequence: CSASPSRGRFF.

The chain joins TRBV18 to TRBJ2-1; D gene uncertain. V was cut by 3 bases and J by 4 bases, with 13 bases left in between. CDR1 is KGHSH, CDR2 LQKENI, per germline. CDR3 length: 15 residues. For the CDR3, the DNA is TGTGCCAGCTCACCCGTTAGCTCCTTATACAATGAGCAGTTCTTC. Encoded protein: CASSPVSSLYNEQFF. Full variable domain (remainder filled in from reference TRBV18 and TRBJ2-1): NAGVMQNPRHLVRRRGQEARLRCSPMKGHSHVYWYRQLPEEGLKFMVYLQKENIIDESGMPKERFSAEFPKEGPSILRIQQVVRGDSAAYFCASSPVSSLYNEQFFGPGTRLTVL.

The chain has TRBV5-1 and TRBJ2-2; 8 bases agree with TRBD2. This CDR3 is built from 16 residues. Germline V CDR1 and CDR2: SGHRS, YFSETQ. V gave up 3 bases and J gave up 4 bases; unmatched junction bases: 8. As DNA, the CDR3 is TGCGCCAGCAGCTCCTCGGGAGGGCCGGGCACCGGGGAGCTGTTTTTT. Translating gives CASSSSGGPGTGELFF.

The chain employs TRBV7-7 and TRBJ2-3; 8 bases are shared with TRBD1. CDR1 and CDR2 from the germline V gene are SSHAT and FNYEAQ (reference sequence). V dropped 5 bases and J dropped 5; count of bases not matched to a gene: 3. There are 13 residues in the CDR3. The CDR3 protein is CASSDDRGDTQYF. CDR3 nucleotide sequence: TGTGCCAGCAGCGACGACAGGGGAGATACGCAGTATTTT.

The chain couples TRBV5-1 to TRBJ2-3; weak D call: TRBD1 (5 bases). Trimming pared 7 bases from V and 0 bases from J, leaving 12 bases between. CDR1 SGHRS and CDR2 YFSETQ come from the germline V gene. The CDR3 has 14 residues. CDR3 coding DNA: TGCGCCAGCTGCGACAGCCCGAGCACAGATACGCAGTATTTT. Its translation: CASCDSPSTDTQYF.

This clone has only a few counts. The chain is built from TRBV13 and TRBJ1-5, with unresolved D. Germline CDR1 reads PRHDT; CDR2 reads FYEKMQ (reference sequence). The CDR3 spans 13 residues. The V end lost 2 bases, the J end lost 7 bases, and 9 bases lay between the germline ends. The CDR3: CASSLRGIQPQHF. The CDR3 DNA reads TGTGCCAGCAGCTTACGAGGAATACAGCCCCAGCATTTT.

V and J are TRBV7-2 and TRBJ2-7; the D gene is possibly TRBD1 (7 bases). The germline V gene has CDR1 SGHTA and CDR2 FQGNSA. V lost 6 bases to trimming and J lost 6 bases, with 33 bases between them. CDR3 length: 19 amino acids. The CDR3 loop reads CASSFQGGIGRVGTGEQYF. DNA for the CDR3: TGTGCCAGCAGTTTCCAGGGGGGTATTGGCCGCGTGGGGACTGGCGAGCAGTACTTC. Filled out from reference TRBV7-2 and TRBJ2-7, the complete variable domain reads GAGVSQSPSNKVTEKGKDVELRCDPISGHTALYWYRQSLGQGLEFLIYFQGNSAPDKSGLPSDRFSAERTGGSVSTLTIQRTQQEDSAVYLCASSFQGGIGRVGTGEQYFGPGTRLTVT.

The J gene is TRBJ2-7, the V gene TRBV9, with 10 bases that match TRBD1. V shed 0 bases, J shed 6 bases, and the junction held 6 bases outside the gene matches. CDR1 is SGDLS, CDR2 YYNGEE, per germline. This CDR3 is 15 amino acids long. In DNA form, the CDR3 reads TGTGCCAGCAGCGTAGACGGGACAGGGGAGACCGAGCAGTACTTC. Translated: CASSVDGTGETEQYF.

The rearrangement joins TRBV7-3 to TRBJ1-5; D unclear. Trimming shortened V by 2 bases and J by 0 bases, and 11 bases separated the two germline ends. Per the germline V gene, CDR1 is SGHTA and CDR2 is FQGTGA. The CDR3 totals 16 residues. The CDR3 loop is CASSLFRDYSNQPQHF. The CDR3 DNA is TGTGCCAGCAGCTTATTCCGAGACTATAGCAATCAGCCCCAGCATTTT.

The chain links TRBV11-1 to TRBJ1-1, with D perhaps matching TRBD1 (6 bases). The CDR3 contains 16 residues. Deletions cut 0 bases from V and 1 base from J, with 12 bases between. Germline lookup yields CDR1 SGHAT and CDR2 FQDESV (reference sequence). CDR3 nucleotides: TGTGCCAGCAGCTTAGCCTGGACAGACCGGAACACTGAAGCTTTCTTT. The encoded protein is CASSLAWTDRNTEAFF.

The chain recombines TRBV29-1 with TRBJ1-1, with no clear D. Per the germline V gene, CDR1 is SQVTM and CDR2 is ANQGSEA. This CDR3 has 13 amino acids. Deletions cut 0 bases from V and 8 bases from J, with 13 bases between. The CDR3: CSVEEGTTGEAFF. The CDR3 region has the DNA TGCAGCGTTGAAGAAGGTACTACTGGCGAAGCTTTCTTT.

V usage is TRBV14 and J usage is TRBJ2-1; 7 bases map to TRBD2. The CDR3 length is 16 residues. The V gene's germline CDR1 is SGHDN and CDR2 FVKESK. V shed 0 bases and J 4 bases; nucleotides not matched to a gene: 6. The CDR3 DNA sequence: TGTGCCAGCAGCCAAGACGGGCTAGCGGTTTACAATGAGCAGTTCTTC. The encoded protein is CASSQDGLAVYNEQFF.

The rearrangement joins TRBV7-6 to TRBJ2-1; TRBD2 matches 11 bases. This CDR3 comprises 15 residues. The germline V gene encodes CDR1 SGHVS and CDR2 FNYEAQ. The V segment lost 6 bases and the J segment 7 bases; nucleotides outside the gene matches: 8. CDR3: CASSRSGGVSNEQFF. The CDR3 region has the DNA TGTGCCAGCAGTCGTAGCGGGGGGGTCTCTAATGAGCAGTTCTTC.

This clone was detected a few times. The rearrangement links TRBV25-1 to TRBJ1-1; possible D gene TRBD1, 6 bases. The CDR3 consists of 15 residues. The germline V gene has CDR1 MGHDK and CDR2 SYGVNS. With 3 bases removed from V and 5 bases from J, the gap between germline ends came to 16 bases. CDR3 amino acids: CASSDLARGVTEAFF. The CDR3 nucleotides are TGTGCCAGCAGTGACCTGGCAAGGGGGGTAACTGAAGCTTTCTTT.

This clone was picked up a small number of times. Within the sample, other DNA sequences also encode this same CDR3. The chain joins TRBV20-1 to TRBJ1-1, with unresolved D. The CDR3 contains 10 residues. Germline lookup yields CDR1 DFQATT and CDR2 SNEGSKA (reference sequence). V gave up 2 bases and J gave up 2 bases, with 0 bases separating them. Here the CDR3 DNA reads TGCAGTGCTAGAAACACTGAAGCTTTCTTT. Encoded protein: CSARNTEAFF.

J is TRBJ1-2 and V is TRBV9; no firm D call. Trimming took 3 bases from V and 2 from J, leaving 5 bases between them. This CDR3 has 12 residues. CDR1 and CDR2 from the germline V gene are SGDLS and YYNGEE. In DNA, the CDR3 is TGTGCCAGCAGCGACCGAAACTATGGCTACACCTTC. Protein sequence: CASSDRNYGYTF.

This chain uses TRBV4-3 with TRBJ2-7; 9 positions agree with TRBD2. The germline gives CDR1 LGHNA, CDR2 YSLEER. The CDR3 length is 16 residues. The junction had 7 bases not matched to a gene; V was cut back by 0 bases and J by 4 bases. CDR3 amino acids: CASSQDRGSGSYEQYF. The CDR3, as DNA: TGCGCCAGCAGCCAAGATCGGGGTAGCGGGAGTTACGAGCAGTACTTC.

The J gene is TRBJ1-3, the V gene TRBV4-2; no clear D gene. V lost 4 bases and J 1 base, leaving 8 bases between the germline ends. Germline lookup yields CDR1 LGHNA and CDR2 YNFKEQ. CDR3 size: 14 residues. The CDR3 DNA reads as TGTGCCAGCAGCCCCCGTCGGTCTGGAAACACCATATATTTT. This translates into CASSPRRSGNTIYF.

V and J are TRBV29-1 and TRBJ2-3; 10 bases are a match to TRBD2. Trimming at V came to 0 bases and at J to 5 bases, leaving 11 bases not matched to a gene. Germline V lookup: CDR1 SQVTM, CDR2 ANQGSEA. CDR3 length: 17 residues. Written as DNA, the CDR3 is TGCAGCGTTGAAGATCGTCGAGCGGGAGGGCAAGGAGATACGCAGTATTTT. It translates to CSVEDRRAGGQGDTQYF.